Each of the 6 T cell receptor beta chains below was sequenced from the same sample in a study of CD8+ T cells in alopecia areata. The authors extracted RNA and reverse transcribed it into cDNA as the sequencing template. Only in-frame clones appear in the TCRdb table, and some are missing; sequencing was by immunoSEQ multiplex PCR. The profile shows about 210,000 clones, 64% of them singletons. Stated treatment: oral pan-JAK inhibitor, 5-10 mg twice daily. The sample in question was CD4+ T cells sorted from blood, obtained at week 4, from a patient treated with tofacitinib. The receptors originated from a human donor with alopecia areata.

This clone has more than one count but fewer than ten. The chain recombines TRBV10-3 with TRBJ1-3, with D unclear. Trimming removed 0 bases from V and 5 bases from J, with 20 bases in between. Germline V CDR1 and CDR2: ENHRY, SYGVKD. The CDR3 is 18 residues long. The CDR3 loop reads CAISESGKGGISRNTIYF. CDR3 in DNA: TGTGCCATCAGTGAGTCCGGAAAGGGAGGAATTAGTAGAAACACCATATATTTT.

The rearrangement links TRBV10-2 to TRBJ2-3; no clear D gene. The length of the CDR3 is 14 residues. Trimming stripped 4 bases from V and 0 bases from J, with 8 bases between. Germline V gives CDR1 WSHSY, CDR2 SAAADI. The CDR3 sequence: CASSAIASTDTQYF. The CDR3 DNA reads TGCGCCAGCAGTGCGATCGCTAGCACAGATACGCAGTATTTT.

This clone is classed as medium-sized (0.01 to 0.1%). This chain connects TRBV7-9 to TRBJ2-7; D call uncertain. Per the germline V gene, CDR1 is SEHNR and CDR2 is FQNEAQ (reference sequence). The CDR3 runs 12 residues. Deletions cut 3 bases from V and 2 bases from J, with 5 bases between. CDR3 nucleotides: TGTGCCAGCAGCTTCCTCACCTACGAGCAGTACTTC. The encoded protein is CASSFLTYEQYF.

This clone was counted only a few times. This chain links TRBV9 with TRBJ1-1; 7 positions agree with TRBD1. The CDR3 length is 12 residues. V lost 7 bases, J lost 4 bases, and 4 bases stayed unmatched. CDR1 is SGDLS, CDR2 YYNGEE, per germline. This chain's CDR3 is CASGDRLTEAFF. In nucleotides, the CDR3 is TGTGCCAGCGGGGACAGACTCACTGAAGCTTTCTTT. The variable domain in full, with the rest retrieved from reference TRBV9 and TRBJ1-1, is DSGVTQTPKHLITATGQRVTLRCSPRSGDLSVYWYQQSLDQGLQFLIQYYNGEERAKGNILERFSAQQFPDLHSELNLSSLELGDSALYFCASGDRLTEAFFGQGTRLTVV.

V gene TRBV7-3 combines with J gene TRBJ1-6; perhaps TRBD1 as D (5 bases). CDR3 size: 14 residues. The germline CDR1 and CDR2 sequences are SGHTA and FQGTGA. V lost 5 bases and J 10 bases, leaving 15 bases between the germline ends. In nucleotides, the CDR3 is TGTGCCAGCAGCCCTACAGGAACCGGGTCACCCCTCCACTTT. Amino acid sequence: CASSPTGTGSPLHF.

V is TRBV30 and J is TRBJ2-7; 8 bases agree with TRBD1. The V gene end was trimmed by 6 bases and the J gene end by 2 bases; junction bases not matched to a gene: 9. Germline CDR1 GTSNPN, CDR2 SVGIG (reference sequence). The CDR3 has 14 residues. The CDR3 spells CACEPGQVAYEQYF. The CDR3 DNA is TGTGCCTGTGAACCGGGACAGGTAGCCTACGAGCAGTACTTC.